This TCR beta chain was obtained from a study of blood T cell repertoires in COVID-19. In this sample, this clone turned up a few times. The CDR3 runs to 13 residues. V was pared by 6 bases and J by 5 bases, with 1 base of the junction left unmatched. CDR1 is MGHDK and CDR2 is SYGVNS in the germline V gene. Sequencing was performed with immunoSEQ multiplex PCR; in TCRdb, only in-frame clones are kept and a portion is missing. This sample has about 88,000 clones; 87% occur once, and the top ten carry around 20%. Input material: peripheral blood. The clonotype originates from a woman aged 55 to 70 with COVID-19, enrolled during active disease. The chain combines TRBV25-1 with TRBJ1-5; 10 bases are a match to TRBD1. In DNA form, the CDR3 reads TGTGCCAGCAGAGGACAGGGGGATCAGCCCCAGCATTTT. The encoded protein is CASRGQGDQPQHF.